A single sample is the source of the 15 T cell receptor beta chains below, sequenced in a study of T cells in Graves' hyperthyroidism and ophthalmopathy. The investigators amplified TCR beta CDR3 regions from RNA transcripts. First-round RT-PCR targeting the TCR CDR3 was performed with the HTBI primer set. A single record per CDR3 protein comes from TCRdb applying MiXCR to the multiplex PCR reads. The repertoire holds a few hundred thousand distinct CDR3 sequences, with roughly an eighth as singletons. Sequenced material: blood. Receptors originate from a woman younger than 30 with Graves' hyperthyroidism.

The gene calls are TRBV5-6 and TRBJ2-1; no clear D gene. This CDR3 is 13 amino acids long. Germline V lookup: CDR1 SGHDT, CDR2 YYEEEE. V lost 7 bases and J lost 5, with 13 bases in between. CDR3 nucleotides: TGTGCCAGCTACCGATATTCTAACAATGAGCAGTTCTTC. Translation gives CASYRYSNNEQFF.

This chain connects TRBV12-3 or TRBV12-4 to TRBJ1-5; D might be TRBD1 (6 bases). V was shortened by 2 bases and J by 0 bases, with 14 bases between the two germline ends. This CDR3 spans 17 amino acids. CDR3 sequence reads: CASSLRGALRSNQPQHF. The CDR3 nucleotides read TGTGCCAGCAGTTTAAGGGGGGCCCTCCGTAGCAATCAGCCCCAGCATTTT.

This clonotype was observed at least ten times. The genes are TRBV11-2 and TRBJ2-7, with 9 positions matching TRBD2. Germline V gene lookup returns CDR1 SGHAT and CDR2 FQNNGV. The CDR3 length is 15 residues. V was pared by 7 bases and J by 4 bases, with 11 bases of the junction left unmatched. The CDR3 DNA reads TGTGCCAGCACCAGAGCGAGCGGGGGGTTATACGAGCAGTACTTC. Residues: CASTRASGGLYEQYF.

This clonotype was counted a few times. This chain uses TRBV6-1 with TRBJ2-2, with 7 positions matching TRBD1. Trimming removed 6 bases from V and 0 bases from J; junction bases left unmatched: 7. The CDR3 loop spans 16 amino acids. Germline CDR1 is MNHNS and CDR2 is SASEGT. CDR3 bases: TGTGCCAGCAGGAGACACAGGGGAGCGAACACCGGGGAGCTGTTTTTT. Its translation: CASRRHRGANTGELFF.

Points on this clonotype: Just one base apart from a much larger clone, this may be a read error. The chain links TRBV27 to TRBJ2-1, with 13 bases identical to TRBD2. This CDR3 has 16 amino acids. The V gene end was trimmed by 3 bases and the J gene end by 5 bases; junction bases not matched to a gene: 4. The germline V gene has CDR1 MNHEY and CDR2 SMNVEV (reference sequence). CDR3 loop: CASSFTGTSGDNEQFF. Here the CDR3 DNA reads TGTGCCAGCAGTTTCACCGGGACTAGCGGGGACAATGAGCAGTTCTTC.

This clonotype was recorded a few times. This chain links TRBV19 with TRBJ2-1, with 10 bases matching TRBD2. This CDR3 contains 17 residues. V shed 6 bases, J shed 6 bases, and the junction held 14 bases outside the gene matches. Germline assignment: CDR1 LNHDA and CDR2 SQIVND (reference sequence). CDR3: CASSPFPSGSYGNEQFF. CDR3 nucleotide sequence: TGTGCCAGTAGCCCATTTCCTAGCGGGAGTTATGGCAATGAGCAGTTCTTC.

This clonotype was counted at least ten times. The V and J genes are TRBV6-2 or TRBV6-3 and TRBJ2-1, with D unclear. CDR1 MNHEY and CDR2 SVGEGT come from the germline V gene. Trimming took off 8 bases at V and 0 bases at J, with 14 bases between the two ends. The CDR3 has 15 residues. This CDR3 reads CASRPREYSYNEQFF. The CDR3 DNA follows: TGTGCCAGCCGGCCGCGAGAGTACTCCTACAATGAGCAGTTCTTC.

The chain couples TRBV15 to TRBJ1-3; D perhaps matches TRBD1 (6 bases). The CDR3 has 15 amino acids. Germline lookup yields CDR1 LNHNV and CDR2 YYDKDF (reference sequence). The V and J ends lost 0 bases and 4 bases respectively, with 10 bases between them. CDR3 coding DNA: TGTGCCACCAGCAGAGACACAGGGACCGGAAACACCATATATTTT. This encodes CATSRDTGTGNTIYF.

This sequence joins TRBV6-1 and TRBJ1-1, with 11 bases matching TRBD1. Trimming removed 8 bases from V and 1 base from J; junction bases left unmatched: 6. The CDR3 is 15 amino acids. CDR1 and CDR2 from the germline V gene are MNHNS and SASEGT. CDR3 in amino acids: CASSRDRGGNTEAFF. CDR3 coding DNA: TGTGCCAGCTCCCGGGACAGGGGGGGGAACACTGAAGCTTTCTTT.

The V and J genes are TRBV20-1 and TRBJ2-2; 8 bases are shared with TRBD2. This CDR3 is 15 amino acids long. The germline V gene has CDR1 DFQATT and CDR2 SNEGSKA (reference sequence). With 4 bases clipped from V and 5 bases from J, the junction kept 9 bases outside the gene matches. The DNA of the CDR3 is TGCAGTGCTAATAGCGGGAACAGGGAAACCGGGGAGCTGTTTTTT. Amino acids: CSANSGNRETGELFF.

This clonotype came up many times. J is TRBJ2-5 and V is TRBV7-2; no definite D call. V dropped 0 bases and J dropped 5 bases, with 7 bases sitting between them. Per the germline V gene, CDR1 is SGHTA and CDR2 is FQGNSA. The CDR3 runs 13 residues. The CDR3 DNA follows: TGTGCCAGCAGCTTAGCTAGGGCCGAGACCCAGTACTTC. This codes for CASSLARAETQYF.

Only a few counts were recorded for this clonotype. The rearrangement links TRBV5-1 to TRBJ2-5; D gene uncertain. The V end was cut by 4 bases, the J end by 4 bases, with 8 bases between. The CDR3 spans 12 residues. CDR1 SGHRS and CDR2 YFSETQ come from the germline V gene. CDR3 sequence: CASSRSLETQYF. The CDR3 nucleotides read TGCGCCAGCAGCCGTTCTCTAGAGACCCAGTACTTC.

This sequence joins TRBV10-3 and TRBJ2-2; 13 bases fit TRBD2. Germline V gives CDR1 ENHRY, CDR2 SYGVKD. There are 19 residues in the CDR3. The J segment lost 1 base and the V segment lost 8 bases, leaving 13 bases of the junction unmatched. CDR3 region: CAIGGLAGVRMGNTGELFF. CDR3 nucleotide sequence: TGTGCCATCGGTGGACTAGCGGGAGTAAGGATGGGGAACACCGGGGAGCTGTTTTTT.

This clonotype appeared many times. This chain links TRBV3-1 with TRBJ1-1; weak D call: TRBD1 (5 bases). The germline V gene encodes CDR1 LGHDT and CDR2 YNNKEL (reference sequence). The germline V and J ends were trimmed by 3 bases and 0 bases, with 8 bases remaining between them. This CDR3 is 14 amino acids long. The CDR3 loop reads CASSQGLMNTEAFF. The CDR3 nucleotides are TGTGCCAGCAGCCAGGGACTGATGAACACTGAAGCTTTCTTT.

The table lists this clonotype with many counts. This chain joins TRBV29-1 and TRBJ2-7; the D gene is possibly TRBD2 (6 bases). The germline gives CDR1 SQVTM, CDR2 ANQGSEA. This CDR3 comprises 13 residues. Trimming took off 4 bases at V and 7 bases at J, with 17 bases between the two ends. DNA of the CDR3: TGCAGCGTTGGGGCCGGGGGTTCGGGGGAGCAGTACTTC. This sequence encodes CSVGAGGSGEQYF.